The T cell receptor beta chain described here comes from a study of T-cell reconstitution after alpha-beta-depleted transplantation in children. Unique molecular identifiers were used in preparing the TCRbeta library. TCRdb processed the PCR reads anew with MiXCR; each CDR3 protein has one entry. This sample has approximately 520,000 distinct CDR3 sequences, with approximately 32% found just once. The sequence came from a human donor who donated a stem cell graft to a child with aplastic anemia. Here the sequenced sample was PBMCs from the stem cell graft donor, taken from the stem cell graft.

CDR3 in amino acids: CSAGGPDGGNTIYF. In DNA, the CDR3 is TGCAGTGCTGGAGGGCCCGACGGAGGGAACACCATATATTTT. This sequence joins TRBV20-1 and TRBJ1-3, with D uncertain. The CDR3 extends over 14 amino acids. Trimming removed 5 bases at V and 7 bases at J, with 18 bases between. CDR1 is DFQATT, CDR2 SNEGSKA, per germline (reference sequence).